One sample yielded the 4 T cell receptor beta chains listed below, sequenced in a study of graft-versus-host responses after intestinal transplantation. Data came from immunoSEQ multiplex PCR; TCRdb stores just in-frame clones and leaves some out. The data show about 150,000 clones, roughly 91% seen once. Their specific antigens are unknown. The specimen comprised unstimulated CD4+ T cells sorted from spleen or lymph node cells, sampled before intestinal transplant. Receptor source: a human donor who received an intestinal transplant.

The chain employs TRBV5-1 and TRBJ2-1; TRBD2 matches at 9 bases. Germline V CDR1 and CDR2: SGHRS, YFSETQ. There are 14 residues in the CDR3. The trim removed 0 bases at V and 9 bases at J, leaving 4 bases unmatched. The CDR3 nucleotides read TGCGCCAGCAGCTTGGTAGCGGGAGTAGGTGAGCAGTTCTTC. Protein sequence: CASSLVAGVGEQFF. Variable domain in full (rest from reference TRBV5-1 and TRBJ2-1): KAGVTQTPRYLIKTRGQQVTLSCSPISGHRSVSWYQQTPGQGLQFLFEYFSETQRNKGNFPGRFSGRQFSNSRSEMNVSTLELGDSALYLCASSLVAGVGEQFFGPGTRLTVL.

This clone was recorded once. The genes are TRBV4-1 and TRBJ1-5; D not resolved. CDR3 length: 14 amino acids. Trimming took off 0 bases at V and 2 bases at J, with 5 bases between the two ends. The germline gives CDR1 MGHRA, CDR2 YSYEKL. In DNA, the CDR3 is TGCGCCAGCAGCCAAGAGGAGGGCAATCAGCCCCAGCATTTT. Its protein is CASSQEEGNQPQHF.

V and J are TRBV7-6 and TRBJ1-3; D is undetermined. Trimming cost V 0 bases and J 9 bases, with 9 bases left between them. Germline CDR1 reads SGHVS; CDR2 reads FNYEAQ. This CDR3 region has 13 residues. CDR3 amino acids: CASSLAQDRTIYF. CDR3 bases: TGTGCCAGCAGCTTAGCGCAGGATCGCACCATATATTTT. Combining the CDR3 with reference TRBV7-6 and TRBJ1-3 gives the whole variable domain GAGVSQSPRYKVTKRGQDVALRCDPISGHVSLYWYRQALGQGPEFLTYFNYEAQQDKSGLPNDRFSAERPEGSISTLTIQRTEQRDSAMYRCASSLAQDRTIYFGEGSWLTVV.

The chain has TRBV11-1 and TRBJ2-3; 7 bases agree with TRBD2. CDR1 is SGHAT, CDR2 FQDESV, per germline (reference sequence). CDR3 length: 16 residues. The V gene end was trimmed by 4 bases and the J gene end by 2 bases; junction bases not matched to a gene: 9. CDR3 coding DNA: TGTGCCAGCAGCTGGTCGGGCGGGGGACTCACAGATACGCAGTATTTT. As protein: CASSWSGGGLTDTQYF.